This entry features one T cell receptor (beta chain) sequence. This specimen comes from a study of cytomegalovirus exposure and HLA in healthy donors. Trimming pared 8 bases from V and 5 bases from J, leaving 15 bases between. Germline CDR1 and CDR2: SNHLY and FYNNEI. This CDR3 has 13 residues. Primers for the PCR totalled 60 Vbeta and 13 Jbeta. Data came from immunoSEQ multiplex PCR; TCRdb stores just in-frame clones and leaves some out. In total, the table holds tens of thousands of clones. The sequenced sample was PBMCs. The receptor's source is a female donor in good health and CMV-seronegative. The chain links TRBV2 to TRBJ2-5; D is perhaps TRBD1 (5 bases). DNA for the CDR3: TGTGCCAGCCTACAGGATCCCTGGGAGACCCAGTACTTC. This translates into CASLQDPWETQYF.